These 11 T cell receptor beta chains came from one sample sequenced in a study of cytomegalovirus exposure and HLA in healthy donors. Here immunoSEQ multiplex PCR was the method, and the copy in TCRdb shows in-frame clones only, minus some. The table shows about 54,000 clones, with roughly nine tenths occurring only once. Material: PBMCs. These receptors all stem from a woman aged 18-35 years in good health and CMV-seropositive.

The rearrangement joins TRBV15 to TRBJ2-5; 10 positions match TRBD2. This CDR3 is built from 14 residues. Germline V gene lookup returns CDR1 LNHNV and CDR2 YYDKDF (reference sequence). With 6 bases clipped from V and 2 bases from J, the junction kept 3 bases outside the gene matches. CDR3 sequence: CATRLAGPQETQYF. The CDR3 region has the DNA TGTGCCACCAGACTAGCGGGACCTCAAGAGACCCAGTACTTC.

This rearrangement joins TRBV28 to TRBJ2-7; 7 positions match TRBD1. The CDR3 contains 13 residues. J was trimmed by 3 bases and V by 3 bases; bases with no gene match: 2. The V gene's germline CDR1 is MDHEN and CDR2 SYDVKM. CDR3 in amino acids: CASSFPGGYEQYF. The CDR3 nucleotides read TGTGCCAGCAGTTTTCCAGGGGGCTACGAGCAGTACTTC. Based on the CDR3 plus reference TRBV28 and TRBJ2-7, the full variable domain is DVKVTQSSRYLVKRTGEKVFLECVQDMDHENMFWYRQDPGLGLRLIYFSYDVKMKEKGDIPEGYSVSREKKERFSLILESASTNQTSMYLCASSFPGGYEQYFGPGTRLTVT.

The chain joins TRBV7-9 to TRBJ2-5, with no clear D. The DNA end is a closer match to TRBJ2-7, so the J assignment may be wrong. Germline V CDR1 and CDR2: SEHNR, FQNEAQ (reference sequence). CDR3 size: 13 residues. The CDR3 here is CASSLDPFYEQYF. CDR3 nucleotides: TGTGCCAGCAGCTTAGATCCCTTTTACGAGCAGTACTTC.

The chain recombines TRBV4-3 with TRBJ2-3; TRBD1 aligns across 8 bases. This CDR3 region has 17 residues. V gave up 4 bases and J gave up 5 bases; unmatched junction bases: 14. Germline lookup yields CDR1 LGHNA and CDR2 YSLEER. The CDR3 DNA is TGCGCCAGCAGCCTAAGTGGTATCAGGGGGCGAGGAGATACGCAGTATTTT. Translated: CASSLSGIRGRGDTQYF.

V is TRBV13 and J is TRBJ2-5; 7 bases are shared with TRBD2. CDR1 PRHDT and CDR2 FYEKMQ come from the germline V gene (reference sequence). V gave up 2 bases and J gave up 9 bases; unmatched junction bases: 6. CDR3 size: 13 residues. The CDR3 loop is CASSLSSGGPQYF. In DNA form, the CDR3 reads TGTGCCAGCAGCTTATCTAGCGGTGGTCCCCAGTACTTC.

The chain combines TRBV7-3 with TRBJ2-5; D gene uncertain. Germline V gene sequence: CDR1 SGHTA, CDR2 FQGTGA. This CDR3 is 13 amino acids long. Trimming removed 6 bases at V and 3 bases at J, with 11 bases between. The CDR3 here is CASSLQKEETQYF. The DNA for the CDR3 is TGTGCCAGCAGTCTCCAGAAAGAAGAGACCCAGTACTTC.

The chain uses TRBV30 and TRBJ1-6; D uncertain. The germline V and J ends were trimmed by 4 bases and 7 bases, with 11 bases remaining between them. CDR1 and CDR2 (germline): GTSNPN, SVGIG (reference sequence). The CDR3 has 13 amino acids. The DNA of the CDR3 is TGTGCCTGGATGGGCTCTCCGAATTCACCCCTCCACTTT. Its protein product is CAWMGSPNSPLHF.

V and J are TRBV28 and TRBJ1-2; TRBD1 might be the D (5 bases). The CDR3 loop spans 13 amino acids. V was clipped by 7 bases and J by 4 bases, with 13 bases between them. Germline V gene data show CDR1 as MDHEN and CDR2 as SYDVKM. The CDR3 region has the DNA TGTGCCAGCACCCTCGGGGGTGGCTATGGCTACACCTTC. Protein: CASTLGGGYGYTF.

The genes are TRBV28 and TRBJ1-1, with D possibly TRBD1 on 6 matching bases. CDR3 length equals 15 residues. V lost 4 bases and J lost 7, with 19 bases in between. Germline CDR1 reads MDHEN; CDR2 reads SYDVKM. CDR3 residues: CASSYGGGLRVEAFF. The CDR3 DNA is TGTGCCAGCAGTTATGGCGGGGGGCTAAGGGTTGAAGCTTTCTTT.

The V gene is TRBV2, the J gene TRBJ1-2, with a tentative D call TRBD1 (6 bases). V was cut by 5 bases and J by 7 bases, with 11 bases left in between. Per germline, CDR1 SNHLY and CDR2 FYNNEI. This CDR3 has 12 residues. The CDR3 bases are TGTGCCAGCAGTCCCCAGGGGTCTGGCTACACCTTC. Encoded protein: CASSPQGSGYTF.

This chain uses TRBV4-1 with TRBJ1-6; 7 nucleotides match TRBD1. The germline gives CDR1 MGHRA, CDR2 YSYEKL. The CDR3 extends over 15 amino acids. With V trimmed by 0 bases and J by 10 bases, 6 bases remained unmatched. The CDR3 nucleotides read TGCGCCAGCAGCCAAGATCGCCTGACAGGGTCACCCCTCCACTTT. It translates to CASSQDRLTGSPLHF.